The clone carrying this T cell receptor beta chain is a singleton in its sample. The method was immunoSEQ multiplex PCR; TCRdb's version includes in-frame clones alone and lacks a portion of them. The data show roughly 2,000,000 clones, roughly 93% seen once. This entry belongs to a study of shared clonotypes between healthy human individuals. The germline V gene has CDR1 MNHEY and CDR2 SMNVEV (reference sequence). The CDR3 is 14 residues long. Between the trimmed V and J ends, which lost 5 bases and 4 bases, there was a span of 14 bases. The naive CD8 subset, CD45RO-negative cells positively selected for CCR7, excluded terminally differentiated effector memory CD45RA+ cells.

This TCR derives from a man aged 18 to 30 in good health. Some clones in this sample may be carry-over from other donors' samples. The sequenced material came from naive CD8+ T cells from PBMCs. This chain joins TRBV27 and TRBJ1-1, with D maybe TRBD1 (5 bases). DNA for the CDR3: TGTGCCAGCAGTGAGCGGGGCCTACCCACTGAAGCTTTCTTT. It translates to CASSERGLPTEAFF.